This T cell receptor (beta chain) was sequenced during a study of blood T cell repertoires in COVID-19. The junction had 4 bases not matched to a gene; V was cut back by 2 bases and J by 4 bases. CDR1 is SGHTA, CDR2 FQGTGA, per germline. The CDR3 covers 14 residues. Assay used: immunoSEQ multiplex PCR; TCRdb lists only in-frame clones, some missing. Among tens of thousands of clones listed, around 80% were seen once. Sequencing was done on a sample of peripheral blood. The receptor's source is a human donor in a cohort sampled during active COVID-19. V and J are TRBV7-3 and TRBJ2-7; 8 bases are a match to TRBD1. CDR3 nucleotides: TGTGCCAGCAGCTTAGGCAGGGGGCTATACGAGCAGTACTTC. This encodes CASSLGRGLYEQYF.